Listed below are T cell receptor beta chains from one sample, sequenced in a study of T cell changes during pregnancy in multiple sclerosis. Produced via immunoSEQ multiplex PCR; TCRdb's table is partial and in-frame only. The sample consists of some 93,000 clones, 90% to 95% of them appearing once. Sequenced here: peripheral blood, sampled after pregnancy. These receptors all stem from a female donor in good health, enrolled as a control in a pregnancy study. Both conserved end residues are part of each CDR3. The D gene is left open where the match is weak.

>TRBV5-1|14|.|TRBJ1-1
TGCGCCAGCACCGTAGGGGTCGAGGCCACTGAAGCTTTCTTT
CASTVGVEATEAFF
>TRBV5-5|14|.|TRBJ1-4
TGTGCCAGCAGCTTGACAGTTATTAATGAAAAACTGTTTTTT
CASSLTVINEKLFF
>TRBV27|19|TRBD1|TRBJ2-5
TGTGCCAGCAGGCGACGAACCGGGACAGGGGGAAGTGTGGGGGAGACCCAGTACTTC
CASRRRTGTGGSVGETQYF
>TRBV2|16|TRBD1|TRBJ2-7
TGTGCCAGCAGTGATATCGGAGTGGGGACAGGGGACGAGCAGTACTTC
CASSDIGVGTGDEQYF
>TRBV2|15|.|TRBJ2-5
TGTGCCAGCAGTGAAGTCTCGGGAGTGAAAGAGACCCAGTACTTC
CASSEVSGVKETQYF
>TRBV27|11|.|TRBJ2-5
TGTGCCAGCAGTTTCAGGGAGACCCAGTACTTC
CASSFRETQYF
>TRBV6-5|13|.|TRBJ1-4
TGTGCCAGTAGGAGGGGGGGTGGAGAAAAACTGTTTTTT
CASRRGGGEKLFF
>TRBV15|15|TRBD1|TRBJ2-3
TGTGCCACCAGCGGAGACAGGGGTGGCCCAGATACGCAGTATTTT
CATSGDRGGPDTQYF
>TRBV6-5|14|.|TRBJ1-1
TGTGCCAGCAGTTACGGGGTGAGGGGGAGGGGAGCTTTCTTT
CASSYGVRGRGAFF
>TRBV9|12|.|TRBJ1-2
TGTGCCAGCAGCGTAGTCCAGGGTAGCTACACCTTC
CASSVVQGSYTF
>TRBV9|12|TRBD2|TRBJ2-7
TGTGCCAGCAGCGTTCTCGGGGGGGAGCAGTACTTC
CASSVLGGEQYF
>TRBV6-5|15|.|TRBJ1-2
TGTGCCAGCAGTTACTCGGCCAGGGGTAACTATGGCTACACCTTC
CASSYSARGNYGYTF
>TRBV25-1|14|TRBD2|TRBJ2-3
TGTGCCAGCAGGGCTAGCGGGGGACCAGATACGCAGTATTTT
CASRASGGPDTQYF